Shown below are 12 T cell receptor beta chains from a single sample sequenced in a study of cytomegalovirus exposure and HLA in healthy donors. PCR involved 60 Vbeta and 13 Jbeta primers. Assay: immunoSEQ multiplex PCR; the TCRdb copy retains only in-frame clones and omits some. The sample carries 130,000 or so clones, almost 85% recorded once. Source material: PBMCs. The receptors were sampled from a woman aged 40 to 50 in good health and CMV-seronegative.

The V and J genes are TRBV27 and TRBJ2-7; TRBD1 might be the D (6 bases). V was pared by 3 bases and J by 5 bases, with 11 bases between. CDR3 length equals 13 residues. Germline CDR1 reads MNHEY; CDR2 reads SMNVEV (reference sequence). Here the CDR3 DNA reads TGTGCCAGCAGTTTCTCAGGGGCCCACGAGCAGTACTTC. It encodes CASSFSGAHEQYF.

The chain combines TRBV5-1 with TRBJ1-1; the D gene is possibly TRBD1 (5 bases). CDR1 and CDR2 from the germline V gene are SGHRS and YFSETQ. This CDR3 spans 14 amino acids. The germline V and J ends were trimmed by 0 bases and 4 bases, with 10 bases remaining between them. The CDR3 is CASSLEGRLTEAFF. The CDR3 region has the DNA TGCGCCAGCAGCTTGGAGGGGCGCCTCACTGAAGCTTTCTTT. Using reference TRBV5-1 and TRBJ1-1 for the parts outside the CDR3, the full variable domain is KAGVTQTPRYLIKTRGQQVTLSCSPISGHRSVSWYQQTPGQGLQFLFEYFSETQRNKGNFPGRFSGRQFSNSRSEMNVSTLELGDSALYLCASSLEGRLTEAFFGQGTRLTVV.

The chain has TRBV7-3 and TRBJ2-1, with D possibly being TRBD2 (6 bases). Per germline, CDR1 SGHTA and CDR2 FQGTGA. The V gene lost 5 bases and the J gene lost 5 bases, with 13 bases spanning the gap. The CDR3 runs 14 residues. The DNA for the CDR3 is TGTGCCAGCAGCCCTCGGGACTTTCACAATGAGCAGTTCTTC. Amino acid sequence: CASSPRDFHNEQFF.

V and J are TRBV28 and TRBJ2-1; D is possibly TRBD2 (5 bases). The germline CDR1 and CDR2 sequences are MDHEN and SYDVKM. V was trimmed by 4 bases and J by 4 bases, leaving 11 bases between them. The CDR3 is 14 residues long. The CDR3 here is CASSSEGNYNEQFF. The CDR3 nucleotides read TGTGCCAGCAGTTCTGAGGGAAATTACAATGAGCAGTTCTTC.

This CDR3 reads CASLRDRVINEQFF. In nucleotides, the CDR3 is TGTGCCAGCCTTCGGGACAGGGTGATCAATGAGCAGTTCTTC. The chain has TRBV5-6 and TRBJ2-1; 9 bases fit TRBD1. This CDR3 is 14 amino acids long. Germline CDR1 reads SGHDT; CDR2 reads YYEEEE. J was trimmed by 6 bases and V by 7 bases; bases with no gene match: 8.

The gene calls are TRBV6-5 and TRBJ1-5, with D hard to call. The germline CDR1 and CDR2 sequences are MNHEY and SVGAGI. V was clipped by 7 bases and J by 5 bases, with 18 bases between them. The CDR3 runs 15 residues. The CDR3 DNA sequence: TGTGCCAGCAAAAAGCGGACGGACGCACATCAGCCCCAGCATTTT. Protein sequence: CASKKRTDAHQPQHF.

As to this clone: An end of the junction differs from the germline gene, which may be a read error. This chain joins TRBV14 and TRBJ1-3, with D uncertain. The CDR3 is made up of 12 amino acids. Germline-derived CDR1 and CDR2 are SGHDN and FVKESK. This CDR3 reads CASSQGGYTRNF. In DNA, the CDR3 is TGTGCCAGCAGCCAAGGAGGATATACTCGTAATTTT.

This clone was counted once. The chain employs TRBV11-2 and TRBJ2-7; TRBD2 matches at 11 bases. V lost 6 bases and J lost 6; bases outside the gene matches: 7. This CDR3 has 14 residues. Germline V gene sequence: CDR1 SGHAT, CDR2 FQNNGV. The CDR3 reads CASSQLAGEPEQYF. The CDR3 DNA reads as TGTGCCAGCAGTCAACTAGCGGGAGAACCCGAGCAGTACTTC.

The gene calls are TRBV6-1 and TRBJ1-1; a possible D gene is TRBD1 (5 bases). CDR1 and CDR2 (germline): MNHNS, SASEGT. The V gene lost 6 bases and the J gene lost 1 base, with 9 bases spanning the gap. This CDR3 is 13 amino acids long. The CDR3 coding sequence is TGTGCCAGCAGGTTCCAGGGGAACACTGAAGCTTTCTTT. It translates to CASRFQGNTEAFF.

The rearrangement uses TRBV7-9 and TRBJ2-4; 10 positions agree with TRBD2. V trimming: 5 bases; J trimming: 6 bases; junction bases outside the gene matches: 13. The V gene's germline CDR1 is SEHNR and CDR2 FQNEAQ (reference sequence). The CDR3 loop spans 17 amino acids. The DNA of the CDR3 is TGTGCCAGCAGCCCACAGGAGCGGGAGGGCCGGGTAAACATTCAGTACTTC. This encodes CASSPQEREGRVNIQYF.

The V call is TRBV6-6, the J call TRBJ2-7, with D possibly matching TRBD2 (6 bases). Germline loops: CDR1 MNHNY, CDR2 SVGAGI (reference sequence). Trimming shortened V by 0 bases and J by 2 bases, and 11 bases separated the two germline ends. This CDR3 contains 15 residues. This chain's CDR3 is CASSYSGLLTYEQYF. The DNA for the CDR3 is TGTGCCAGCAGTTACTCGGGACTTCTCACCTACGAGCAGTACTTC.

There are many counts of this clone. The chain has TRBV6-5 and TRBJ2-1; 12 positions agree with TRBD2. Germline trimming cut 2 bases from V and 9 bases from J; bases unmatched to any gene: 8. The CDR3 is made up of 16 amino acids. Germline V gene lookup returns CDR1 MNHEY and CDR2 SVGAGI. As DNA, the CDR3 is TGTGCCAGCAGTTACCTGACTAGCGGGAGTACCGGTGAGCAGTTCTTC. Encoded protein: CASSYLTSGSTGEQFF.